This entry features one T cell receptor beta chain sequence. What it recognizes is unknown. In the multiple sclerosis control group, patients were treatment-naive and had stable or active relapsing-remitting disease. Negative isolation yielded CD8+ and CD4+ T cells; FACS enriched TEMRA cells. This entry belongs to a study of CD8 T cells in Susac syndrome. Whole-study findings and limits: The study admitted that it had a relatively small number of individuals in its TCR sequencing and HLA analysis.

V was pared by 7 bases and J by 4 bases, with 16 bases of the junction left unmatched. CDR3 length: 17 residues. Germline CDR1 and CDR2: LNHDA and SQIVND (reference sequence). Reverse transcription of about 0.5 to 1 ug RNA was carried out with random hexamers. Amplification of TCR beta CDR3 spanned 54 Vbeta and 13 Jbeta via immunoSEQ multiplex PCR. TCRdb re-called the immunoSEQ multiplex PCR reads through MiXCR, storing one row per CDR3 protein. This table has approximately 150,000 distinct CDR3 sequences, 65% to 90% appearing once. This receptor was identified in a human donor with multiple sclerosis. The rearrangement joins TRBV19 to TRBJ1-3; 7 nucleotides line up with TRBD1. The sample was CD8+ T cells from PBMCs. The CDR3 DNA reads as TGTGCCAGTATCCCCCACCGAGGGACAGCCGCGGGAAACACCATATATTTT. Translating gives CASIPHRGTAAGNTIYF.